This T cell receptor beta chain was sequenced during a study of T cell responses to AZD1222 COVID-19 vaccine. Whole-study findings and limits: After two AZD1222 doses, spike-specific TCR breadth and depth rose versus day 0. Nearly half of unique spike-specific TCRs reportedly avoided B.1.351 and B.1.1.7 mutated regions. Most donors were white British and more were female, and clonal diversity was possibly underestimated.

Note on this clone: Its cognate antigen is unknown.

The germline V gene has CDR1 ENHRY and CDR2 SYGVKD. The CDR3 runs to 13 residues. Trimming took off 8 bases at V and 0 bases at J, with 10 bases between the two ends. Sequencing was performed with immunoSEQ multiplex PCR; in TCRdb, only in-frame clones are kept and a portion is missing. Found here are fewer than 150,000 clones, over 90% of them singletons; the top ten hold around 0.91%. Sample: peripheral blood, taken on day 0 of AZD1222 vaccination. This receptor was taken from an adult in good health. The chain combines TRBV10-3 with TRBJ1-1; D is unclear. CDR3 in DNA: TGTGCCATCGGTATTTCCATGAACACTGAAGCTTTCTTT. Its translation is CAIGISMNTEAFF.